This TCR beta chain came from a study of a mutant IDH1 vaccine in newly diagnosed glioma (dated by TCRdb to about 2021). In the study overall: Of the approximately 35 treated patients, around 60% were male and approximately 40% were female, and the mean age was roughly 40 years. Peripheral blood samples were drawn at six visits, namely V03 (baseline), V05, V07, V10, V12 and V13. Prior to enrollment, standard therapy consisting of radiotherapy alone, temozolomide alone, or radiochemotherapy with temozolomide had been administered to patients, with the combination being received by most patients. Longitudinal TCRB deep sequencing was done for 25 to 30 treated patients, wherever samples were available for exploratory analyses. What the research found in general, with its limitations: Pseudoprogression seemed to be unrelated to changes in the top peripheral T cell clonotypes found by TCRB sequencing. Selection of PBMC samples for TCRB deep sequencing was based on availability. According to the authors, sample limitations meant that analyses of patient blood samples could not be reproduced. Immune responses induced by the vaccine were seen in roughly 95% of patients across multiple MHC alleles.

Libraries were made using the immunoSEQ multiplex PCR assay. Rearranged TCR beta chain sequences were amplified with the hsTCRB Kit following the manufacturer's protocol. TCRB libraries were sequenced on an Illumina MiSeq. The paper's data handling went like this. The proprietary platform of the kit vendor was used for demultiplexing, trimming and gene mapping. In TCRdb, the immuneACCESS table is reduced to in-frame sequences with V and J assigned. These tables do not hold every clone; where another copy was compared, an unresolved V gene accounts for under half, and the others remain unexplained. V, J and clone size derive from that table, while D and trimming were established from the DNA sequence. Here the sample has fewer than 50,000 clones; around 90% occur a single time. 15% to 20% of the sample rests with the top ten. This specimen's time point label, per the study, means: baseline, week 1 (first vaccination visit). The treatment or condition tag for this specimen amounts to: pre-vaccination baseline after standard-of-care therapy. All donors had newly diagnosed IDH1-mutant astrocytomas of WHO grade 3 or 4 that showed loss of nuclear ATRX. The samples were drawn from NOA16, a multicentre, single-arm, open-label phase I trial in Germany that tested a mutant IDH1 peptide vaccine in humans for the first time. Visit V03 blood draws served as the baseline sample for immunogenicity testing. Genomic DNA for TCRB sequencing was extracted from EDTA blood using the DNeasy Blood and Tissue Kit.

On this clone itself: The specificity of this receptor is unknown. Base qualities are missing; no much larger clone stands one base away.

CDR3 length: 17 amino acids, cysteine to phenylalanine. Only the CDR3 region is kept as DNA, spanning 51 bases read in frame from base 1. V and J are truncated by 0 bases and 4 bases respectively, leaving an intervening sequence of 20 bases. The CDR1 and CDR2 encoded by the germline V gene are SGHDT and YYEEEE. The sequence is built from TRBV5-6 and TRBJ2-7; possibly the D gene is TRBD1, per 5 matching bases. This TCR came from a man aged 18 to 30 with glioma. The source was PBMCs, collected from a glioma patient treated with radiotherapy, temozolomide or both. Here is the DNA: TGTGCCAGCAGCTTGGCCCTCGACAGTGCCGTCGAGTACGAGCAGTACTTC. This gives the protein CASSLALDSAVEYEQYF.